Presented here are 21 T cell receptor beta chains from one specimen sequenced in a study of read filtering for tumor transcriptome and immune sequencing. This library used roughly 370 ng RNA and molecular barcoded adaptors spanning alpha/delta and beta/gamma chains. TCRdb passed the reads through MiXCR, listing each CDR3 protein once. Of over 45,000 distinct CDR3 sequences in the sample, less than 25% were seen once. The sample comprised a population of CD138-negative cells sorted from bone marrow. The receptors here all came from a donor aged 40 or over with multiple myeloma.

Points on this clonotype: It is likely a read error: a sequence one base away is far more abundant. CDR3 sequence: CASSQDWGDLPEASF. The CDR3, as DNA: TGTGCCAGCAGCCAAGACTGGGGAGATTTACCTGAAGCTTCCTTT. J is TRBJ1-6 and V is TRBV4-2; D call uncertain. This CDR3 contains 15 residues. The germline V gene encodes CDR1 LGHNA and CDR2 YNFKEQ.

About this clonotype itself: This may come from a read error, since a much larger clone is one base off. The chain links TRBV6-1 to TRBJ2-3, with 7 bases aligning to TRBD1. This CDR3 has 14 residues. V shed 2 bases, J shed 14 bases, and the junction held 13 bases outside the gene matches. Germline V gene lookup returns CDR1 MNHNS and CDR2 SASEGT. For the CDR3, the DNA is TGTGCCAGCAGTGAAACGGCCGACAGGGATGGGGGGTATTTT. It yields the protein CASSETADRDGGYF.

The table lists this clonotype with many counts. The rearrangement joins TRBV6-2 or TRBV6-3 to TRBJ2-1, with D perhaps matching TRBD2 (5 bases). The germline V gene encodes CDR1 MNHEY and CDR2 SVGEGT. The CDR3 contains 15 residues. The germline V and J ends were trimmed by 5 bases and 4 bases, with 15 bases remaining between them. The CDR3 protein is CASSRDVRAYNEQFF. The CDR3 DNA is TGTGCCAGCAGTAGGGATGTGCGGGCGTACAATGAGCAGTTCTTC.

This clonotype was counted many times. The chain uses TRBV6-6 and TRBJ2-5, with 8 bases matching TRBD1. The CDR3 runs 12 residues. CDR1 MNHNY and CDR2 SVGAGI come from the germline V gene (reference sequence). J was trimmed by 1 base and V by 8 bases; bases with no gene match: 0. The CDR3 loop reads CASGQGQETQYF. Written as DNA, the CDR3 is TGTGCCAGCGGACAGGGCCAAGAGACCCAGTACTTC.

This clonotype was observed at least ten times. CDR3 DNA sequence: TGTGCCAGCAGTAACGGGGTGAACACTGAAGCTTTCTTT. Translating gives CASSNGVNTEAFF. The J gene is TRBJ1-1, the V gene TRBV6-5, with no clear D. Germline V gene sequence: CDR1 MNHEY, CDR2 SVGAGI. CDR3 length equals 13 residues. With 5 bases removed from V and 0 bases from J, the gap between germline ends came to 7 bases.

About this clonotype: With a much larger clone just one base away, this may be a read error. This chain uses TRBV11-2 with TRBJ2-3, with 10 bases lining up with TRBD2. Germline V gene data show CDR1 as SGHAT and CDR2 as FQNNGV. The CDR3 loop spans 16 amino acids. The CDR3 bases are TGTGCCAGCAGCTTGGGAGCGGGAGGGCCGGTAGATGCGCAGTATTTT. As protein: CASSLGAGGPVDAQYF.

In its sample, this clonotype was seen many times. The rearrangement joins TRBV29-1 to TRBJ1-1; D call uncertain. This CDR3 is built from 11 residues. CDR1 is SQVTM, CDR2 ANQGSEA, per germline. The V end lost 3 bases, the J end lost 5 bases, and 7 bases lay between the germline ends. CDR3: CSVEGGTEAFF. In nucleotides, the CDR3 is TGCAGCGTTGAGGGCGGAACTGAAGCTTTCTTT.

The rearrangement uses TRBV10-3 and TRBJ1-3; 7 positions agree with TRBD1. CDR1 is ENHRY, CDR2 SYGVKD, per germline. The CDR3 covers 14 residues. After removal of 5 bases from V and 4 bases from J, the junction contained 5 bases not matched to a gene. This CDR3 reads CAISTGTAGNTIYF. Here the CDR3 DNA reads TGTGCCATCAGTACAGGGACAGCCGGAAACACCATATATTTT.

This clonotype was seen repeatedly, ten times or more. This chain links TRBV29-1 with TRBJ2-3; D may be TRBD2 (7 bases). Per germline, CDR1 SQVTM and CDR2 ANQGSEA. CDR3 size: 15 residues. The V and J ends lost 6 bases and 6 bases respectively, with 22 bases between them. Written as DNA, the CDR3 is TGCAGCGTGAGATCTCTGGGGGGGGCTAAGGATACGCAGTATTTT. Protein sequence: CSVRSLGGAKDTQYF.

In its sample, this clonotype was seen a few times. A read error may explain this, as a much larger clone is one base away. This chain uses TRBV3-1 with TRBJ2-3; the match to TRBD1 covers 8 bases. This CDR3 comprises 12 residues. Germline values: CDR1 LGHDT, CDR2 YNNKEL (reference sequence). The CDR3 spells CASSQDLRDRIF. CDR3 nucleotide sequence: TGTGCCAGCAGCCAAGATCTCCGGGACAGGATTTTT.

In its sample, this clonotype was seen many times. J is TRBJ2-3 and V is TRBV20-1; 7 bases line up with TRBD2. CDR1 DFQATT and CDR2 SNEGSKA come from the germline V gene (reference sequence). The length of the CDR3 is 15 residues. V lost 0 bases to trimming and J lost 6 bases; unmatched junction nucleotides: 9. The CDR3 DNA is TGCAGTGCTAGAGATACGGGGGGTCCCGTGGATACGCAGTATTTT. It codes for CSARDTGGPVDTQYF.

The CDR3 loop is CASSKMSASGHEQYF. The CDR3 nucleotides are TGTGCCAGCAGTAAGATGAGTGCTAGTGGCCACGAGCAGTACTTC. The rearrangement joins TRBV5-5 to TRBJ2-7; D gene ambiguous. The CDR3 is made up of 15 amino acids. The V gene's germline CDR1 is SGHKS and CDR2 YYEKEE (reference sequence). V was shortened by 5 bases and J by 5 bases, with 20 bases between the two germline ends.

Points on this clonotype: A much larger clone is a single base away; this may be a read error. CDR3 amino acids: CASSLARTGADYGYTF. The CDR3 DNA reads as TGTGCCAGCAGCTTGGCCCGGACAGGGGCTGACTATGGCTACACCTTC. The V call is TRBV5-6, the J call TRBJ1-2; 9 positions match TRBD1. V was pared by 0 bases and J by 3 bases, with 6 bases of the junction left unmatched. The germline gives CDR1 SGHDT, CDR2 YYEEEE. The CDR3 extends over 16 amino acids.

This clonotype was observed at least ten times. The J gene is TRBJ2-2, the V gene TRBV7-9; 7 nucleotides line up with TRBD2. The CDR3 sequence is 15 residues long. V gave up 2 bases and J gave up 4 bases; unmatched junction bases: 4. The germline V gene has CDR1 SEHNR and CDR2 FQNEAQ (reference sequence). CDR3: CASSLTQRGTGELFF. The CDR3 DNA reads as TGTGCCAGCAGCTTAACGCAGCGGGGCACCGGGGAGCTGTTTTTT.

This clonotype was recorded at least ten times. V is TRBV6-5 and J is TRBJ2-7, with a weak D call TRBD1 (6 bases). Germline-derived CDR1 and CDR2 are MNHEY and SVGAGI. The CDR3 runs to 14 residues. Trimming stripped 2 bases from V and 6 bases from J, with 14 bases between. The CDR3, as DNA: TGTGCCAGCAGTTACCACAGGGCGCCTGGCGAGCAGTACTTC. Its translation: CASSYHRAPGEQYF.

A remark on this clonotype: A much bigger clone sits one base away, suggesting this may be a read error. The genes are TRBV5-1 and TRBJ2-3; no firm D call. Germline loops: CDR1 SGHRS, CDR2 YFSETQ. CDR3 length: 15 amino acids. The CDR3 DNA reads TGCGCCAGCAGCCCCGAAGGGTTGGGCACAGATATGCAGTATTTT. It specifies CASSPEGLGTDMQYF.

This clonotype was detected many times. The chain links TRBV19 to TRBJ2-2, with unresolved D. This CDR3 spans 14 amino acids. The V end lost 2 bases, the J end lost 5 bases, and 9 bases lay between the germline ends. Germline V gives CDR1 LNHDA, CDR2 SQIVND (reference sequence). The CDR3 is CASSISQLTGELFF. The CDR3 coding sequence is TGTGCCAGTAGTATAAGTCAATTAACCGGGGAGCTGTTTTTT.

The rearrangement joins TRBV5-1 to TRBJ2-5; D uncertain. V lost 2 bases to trimming and J lost 2 bases, with 7 bases between them. The germline V gene encodes CDR1 SGHRS and CDR2 YFSETQ. This CDR3 region has 13 residues. The CDR3 sequence is CASSFRPQETQYF. CDR3 coding DNA: TGCGCCAGCAGCTTCAGGCCGCAAGAGACCCAGTACTTC.

This clonotype has at least ten counts. The chain employs TRBV6-1 and TRBJ1-5; TRBD1 might be the D (6 bases). The CDR3 covers 16 residues. Looked up from germline, CDR1 is MNHNS and CDR2 is SASEGT. Trimming took off 6 bases at V and 0 bases at J, with 15 bases between the two ends. CDR3 sequence reads: CASSGIGQYSNQPQHF. CDR3 bases: TGTGCCAGCAGCGGGATAGGACAGTATAGCAATCAGCCCCAGCATTTT.

This clonotype appeared a few times. The J gene is TRBJ2-1, the V gene TRBV7-3; 11 nucleotides align to TRBD2. Germline-derived CDR1 and CDR2 are SGHTA and FQGTGA. Trimming removed 3 bases from V and 9 bases from J; junction bases left unmatched: 7. This CDR3 is 15 amino acids long. CDR3 protein: CASSLGSGGGGEQFF. The CDR3, as DNA: TGTGCCAGCAGCTTGGGTAGCGGGGGGGGCGGTGAGCAGTTCTTC.

About this clonotype: This may be a read error: a much more frequent sequence differs by one nucleotide. V usage is TRBV7-2 and J usage is TRBJ2-3, with D perhaps assigned TRBD1 or TRBD2 (5 bases each). The CDR3 consists of 14 residues. CDR1 is SGHTA, CDR2 FQGNSA, per germline. CDR3: CASSFWGSGDAQYF. CDR3 in DNA: TGTGCCAGCAGCTTTTGGGGGAGTGGAGATGCGCAGTATTTT.